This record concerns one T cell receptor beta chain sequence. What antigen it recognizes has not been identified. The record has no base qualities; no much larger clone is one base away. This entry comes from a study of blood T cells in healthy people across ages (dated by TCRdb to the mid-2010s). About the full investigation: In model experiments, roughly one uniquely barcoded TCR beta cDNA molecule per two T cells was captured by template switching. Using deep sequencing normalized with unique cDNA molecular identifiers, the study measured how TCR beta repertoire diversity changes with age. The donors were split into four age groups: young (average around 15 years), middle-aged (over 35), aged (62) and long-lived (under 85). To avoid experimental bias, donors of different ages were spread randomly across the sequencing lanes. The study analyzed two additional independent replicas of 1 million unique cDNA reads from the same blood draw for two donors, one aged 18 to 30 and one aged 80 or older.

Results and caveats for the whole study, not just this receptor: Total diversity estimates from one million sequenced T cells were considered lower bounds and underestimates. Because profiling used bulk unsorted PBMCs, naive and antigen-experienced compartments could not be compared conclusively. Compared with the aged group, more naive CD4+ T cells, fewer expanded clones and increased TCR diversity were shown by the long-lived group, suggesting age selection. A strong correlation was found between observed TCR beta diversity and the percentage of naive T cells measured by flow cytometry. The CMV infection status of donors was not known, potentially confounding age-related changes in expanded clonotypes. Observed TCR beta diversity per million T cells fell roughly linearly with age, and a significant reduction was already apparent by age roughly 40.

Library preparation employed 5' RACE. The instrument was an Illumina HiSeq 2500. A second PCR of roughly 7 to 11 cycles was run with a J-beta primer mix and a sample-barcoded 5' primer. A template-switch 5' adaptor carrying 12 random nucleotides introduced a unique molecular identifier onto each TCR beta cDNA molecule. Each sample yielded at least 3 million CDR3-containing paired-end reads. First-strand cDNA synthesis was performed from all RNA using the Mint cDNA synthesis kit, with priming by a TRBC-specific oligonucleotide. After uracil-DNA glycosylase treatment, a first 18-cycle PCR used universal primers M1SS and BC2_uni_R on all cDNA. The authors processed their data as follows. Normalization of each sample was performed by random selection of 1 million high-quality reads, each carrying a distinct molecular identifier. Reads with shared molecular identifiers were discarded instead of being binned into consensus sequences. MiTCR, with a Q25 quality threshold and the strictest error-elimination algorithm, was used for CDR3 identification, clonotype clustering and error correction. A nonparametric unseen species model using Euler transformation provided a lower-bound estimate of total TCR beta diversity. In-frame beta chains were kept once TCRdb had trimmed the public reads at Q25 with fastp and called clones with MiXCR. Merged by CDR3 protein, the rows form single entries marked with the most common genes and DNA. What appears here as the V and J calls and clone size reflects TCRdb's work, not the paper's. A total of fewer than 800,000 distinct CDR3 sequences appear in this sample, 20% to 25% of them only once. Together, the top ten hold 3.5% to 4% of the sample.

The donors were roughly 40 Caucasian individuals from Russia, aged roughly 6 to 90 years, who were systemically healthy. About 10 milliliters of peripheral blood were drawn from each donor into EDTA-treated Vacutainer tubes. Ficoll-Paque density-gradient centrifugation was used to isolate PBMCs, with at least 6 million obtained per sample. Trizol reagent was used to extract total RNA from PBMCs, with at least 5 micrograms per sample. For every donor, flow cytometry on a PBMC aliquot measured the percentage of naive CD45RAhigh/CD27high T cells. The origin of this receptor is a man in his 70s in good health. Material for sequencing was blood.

In nucleotide form, the sequence is TGTGCCAGTAGTATCGGCGGAAGTTGGGAAGAGACCCAGTACTTC. The resulting protein is CASSIGGSWEETQYF. The rearrangement combines TRBV19 with TRBJ2-5, with no confidently assigned D gene. The germline V gene (reference sequence) gives CDR1 as LNHDA and CDR2 as SQIVND. V is cut by 3 bases and J by 3 bases, and the space between the germline ends is 14 bases. CDR3 length: 15 amino acids, cysteine to phenylalanine. Only the CDR3 DNA stays, 45 bases, in frame from base 1. With all but the CDR3 taken from the reference TRBV19 and TRBJ2-5 genes, the full variable domain is: DGGITQSPKYLFRKEGQNVTLSCEQNLNHDAMYWYRQDPGQGLRLIYYSQIVNDFQKGDIAEGYSVSREKKESFPLTVTSAQKNPTAFYLCASSIGGSWEETQYFGPGTRLLVL.